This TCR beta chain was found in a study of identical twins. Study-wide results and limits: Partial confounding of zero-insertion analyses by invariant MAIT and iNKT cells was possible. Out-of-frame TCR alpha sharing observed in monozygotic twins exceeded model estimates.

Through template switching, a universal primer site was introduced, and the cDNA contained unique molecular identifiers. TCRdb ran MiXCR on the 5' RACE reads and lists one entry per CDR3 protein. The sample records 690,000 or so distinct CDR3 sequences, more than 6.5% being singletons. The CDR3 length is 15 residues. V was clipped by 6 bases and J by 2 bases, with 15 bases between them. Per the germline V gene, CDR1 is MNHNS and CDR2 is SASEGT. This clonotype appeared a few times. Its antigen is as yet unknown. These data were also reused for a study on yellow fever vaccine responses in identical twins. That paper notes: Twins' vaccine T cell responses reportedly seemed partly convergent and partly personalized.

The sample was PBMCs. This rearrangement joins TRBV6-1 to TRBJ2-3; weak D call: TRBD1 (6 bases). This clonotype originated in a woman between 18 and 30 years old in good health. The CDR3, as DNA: TGTGCCAGCAGGCGTAGGGACACTTACACAGATACGCAGTATTTT. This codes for CASRRRDTYTDTQYF.